The 19 T cell receptor beta chains below all came from one sample that was sequenced in a study of blood T cell repertoires in COVID-19. Sequenced by immunoSEQ multiplex PCR; TCRdb stores in-frame clones only, minus some. Here the sample spans 65,000 to 90,000 clones, 84% being singletons. The specimen sequenced was peripheral blood. Source of these receptors: a human donor in a cohort sampled during active COVID-19.

The chain uses TRBV11-3 and TRBJ2-5, with a tentative D call TRBD2 (5 bases). CDR1 and CDR2 from the germline V gene are SGHNT and YENEEA. The CDR3 covers 14 residues. The ends were cut back, 1 base at V and 5 bases at J, with 11 bases in the middle. The CDR3 loop reads CASSLGASLETQYF. The CDR3 nucleotides read TGTGCCAGCAGCTTAGGGGCTAGCTTGGAGACCCAGTACTTC. The full variable domain, rest sourced from reference TRBV11-3 and TRBJ2-5, is EAGVVQSPRYKIIEKKQPVAFWCNPISGHNTLYWYLQNLGQGPELLIRYENEEAVDDSQLPKDRFSAERLKGVDSTLKIQPAELGDSAVYLCASSLGASLETQYFGPGTRLLVL.

The chain carries TRBV27 and TRBJ1-2; TRBD1 agrees at 7 bases. The germline V gene has CDR1 MNHEY and CDR2 SMNVEV (reference sequence). The CDR3 extends over 16 amino acids. The J segment lost 4 bases and the V segment lost 2 bases, leaving 10 bases of the junction unmatched. For the CDR3, the DNA is TGTGCCAGCAGTTTACGAGGGGGCGCTTTTGTCTATGGCTACACCTTC. It encodes CASSLRGGAFVYGYTF.

V is TRBV6-1 and J is TRBJ2-3; 9 bases map to TRBD1. This CDR3 is 16 amino acids long. The junction had 5 bases not matched to a gene; V was cut back by 2 bases and J by 2 bases. In germline, CDR1 is MNHNS, CDR2 SASEGT. CDR3 nucleotide sequence: TGTGCCAGCAGTGAATACAGGGGGCTGCTCACAGATACGCAGTATTTT. Translated, it gives CASSEYRGLLTDTQYF.

This sequence joins TRBV27 and TRBJ2-7, with 11 bases identical to TRBD2. The CDR3 is 16 residues long. Looked up from germline, CDR1 is MNHEY and CDR2 is SMNVEV (reference sequence). V trimming: 2 bases; J trimming: 0 bases; junction bases outside the gene matches: 3. This CDR3 reads CASSLTSGGSSYEQYF. The CDR3 DNA reads TGTGCCAGCAGTTTAACTAGCGGGGGCAGCTCCTACGAGCAGTACTTC.

This clone was found a few times. The chain employs TRBV7-9 and TRBJ1-2, with TRBD1 matching 9 bases. The trim removed 5 bases at V and 0 bases at J, leaving 10 bases unmatched. This CDR3 spans 17 amino acids. The germline gives CDR1 SEHNR, CDR2 FQNEAQ (reference sequence). In DNA, the CDR3 is TGTGCCAGCAGCCTCGGGACAGGGCAAGGAACTAACTATGGCTACACCTTC. It encodes CASSLGTGQGTNYGYTF.

This clone was recorded a few times. In DNA, the CDR3 is TGTGCCAGCGCCCCGGGCAGGGGGATCGAGCAGTACTTC. It encodes CASAPGRGIEQYF. The rearrangement uses TRBV18 and TRBJ2-7; 7 positions match TRBD1. CDR3 length: 13 residues. Looked up from germline, CDR1 is KGHSH and CDR2 is LQKENI. Unmatched junction bases numbered 10, after V lost 8 bases and J lost 6 bases.

The rearrangement links TRBV4-2 to TRBJ2-2, with 8 nucleotides matching TRBD1. The V gene end was trimmed by 0 bases and the J gene end by 6 bases; junction bases not matched to a gene: 0. CDR1 is LGHNA, CDR2 YNFKEQ, per germline. The CDR3 loop spans 14 amino acids. CDR3 DNA: TGTGCCAGCAGCCAAGAACAGGGGGCCGGGGAGCTGTTTTTT. It yields the protein CASSQEQGAGELFF.

The rearrangement links TRBV12-3 or TRBV12-4 to TRBJ1-4; perhaps TRBD1 as D (5 bases). The CDR3 loop spans 13 amino acids. Trimming shortened V by 1 base and J by 12 bases, and 12 bases separated the two germline ends. Here the CDR3 DNA reads TGTGCCAGCAGTTTAGGTGGACATCTGGAACTGTTTTTT. This translates into CASSLGGHLELFF.

V and J are TRBV27 and TRBJ1-6, with 10 bases lining up with TRBD1. Germline CDR1 and CDR2: MNHEY and SMNVEV (reference sequence). V shed 2 bases and J 7 bases; nucleotides not matched to a gene: 2. The CDR3 contains 15 residues. CDR3 region: CASSLTDRGNSPLHF. The DNA of the CDR3 is TGTGCCAGCAGTTTAACGGACAGGGGGAATTCACCCCTCCACTTT.

The gene calls are TRBV7-9 and TRBJ2-7, with D possibly being TRBD2 (6 bases). V shed 4 bases and J shed 3 bases, with 10 bases lying between them. CDR3 length: 13 amino acids. Germline lookup yields CDR1 SEHNR and CDR2 FQNEAQ (reference sequence). The CDR3 reads CASSYTRGYEQYF. CDR3 sequence (DNA): TGTGCCAGCAGCTACACGCGGGGCTACGAGCAGTACTTC.

This chain connects TRBV5-6 to TRBJ2-2, with 9 bases fitting TRBD2. Germline CDR1 SGHDT, CDR2 YYEEEE. J gave up 0 bases and V 4 bases, and 1 base lay outside the gene matches. This CDR3 is 15 amino acids long. The CDR3 DNA sequence: TGTGCCAGCAGCAGACTAGCGGCGAACACCGGGGAGCTGTTTTTT. It encodes CASSRLAANTGELFF. Full variable domain (rest looked up from reference TRBV5-6 and TRBJ2-2): DAGVTQSPTHLIKTRGQQVTLRCSPKSGHDTVSWYQQALGQGPQFIFQYYEEEERQRGNFPDRFSGHQFPNYSSELNVNALLLGDSALYLCASSRLAANTGELFFGEGSRLTVL.

The gene calls are TRBV4-1 and TRBJ2-2; 14 bases line up with TRBD2. CDR3 length equals 20 residues. V lost 0 bases to trimming and J lost 5 bases; unmatched junction nucleotides: 11. Germline V CDR1 and CDR2: MGHRA, YSYEKL. The CDR3 DNA sequence: TGCGCCAGCAGCCAAGAGCAGCGACTAGCGGGGGGGCCGTTAACCGGGGAGCTGTTTTTT. Protein: CASSQEQRLAGGPLTGELFF.

This clone was recorded a few times. The CDR3 DNA reads TGCGCCAGCAGCGCCAGCCCAGCGGGGGTCGAGACCCAGTACTTC. The encoded protein is CASSASPAGVETQYF. The rearrangement links TRBV5-1 to TRBJ2-5; 8 bases are shared with TRBD2. V trimming: 4 bases; J trimming: 5 bases; junction bases outside the gene matches: 10. CDR3 size: 15 residues. Germline CDR1 is SGHRS and CDR2 is YFSETQ.

As DNA, the CDR3 is TGTGCCAGCAGTGTTTCCGTCTACGAGCAGTACTTC. This codes for CASSVSVYEQYF. The rearrangement links TRBV2 to TRBJ2-7; unclear D gene. In germline, CDR1 is SNHLY, CDR2 FYNNEI. Trimming took off 4 bases at V and 3 bases at J, with 7 bases between the two ends. This CDR3 comprises 12 residues. Full variable domain (outside the CDR3, taken from reference TRBV2 and TRBJ2-7): EPEVTQTPSHQVTQMGQEVILRCVPISNHLYFYWYRQILGQKVEFLVSFYNNEISEKSEIFDDQFSVERPDGSNFTLKIRSTKLEDSAMYFCASSVSVYEQYFGPGTRLTVT.

This chain links TRBV25-1 with TRBJ2-5; 11 bases line up with TRBD1. The germline V gene has CDR1 MGHDK and CDR2 SYGVNS. With V trimmed by 7 bases and J by 5 bases, 6 bases remained unmatched. This CDR3 contains 14 residues. For the CDR3, the DNA is TGTGCCAGCATGGACAGGGGGCGGTTCGAGACCCAGTACTTC. It yields the protein CASMDRGRFETQYF.

V usage is TRBV7-9 and J usage is TRBJ2-7; tentative D call: TRBD1 (6 bases). This CDR3 has 13 amino acids. The V end was cut by 3 bases, the J end by 4 bases, with 10 bases between. Germline CDR1 reads SEHNR; CDR2 reads FQNEAQ (reference sequence). DNA of the CDR3: TGTGCCAGCAGCTTTCAACAGGGATACGAGCAGTACTTC. Protein sequence: CASSFQQGYEQYF.

The CDR3 bases are TGTGCCAGCAGCTTGGTTGGCCTCAGGGAAGGGGAGCTGTTTTTT. Translation: CASSLVGLREGELFF. The V gene is TRBV5-6, the J gene TRBJ2-2, with D maybe TRBD1 (5 bases). The CDR3 sequence is 15 residues long. Germline V gene sequence: CDR1 SGHDT, CDR2 YYEEEE. Between the trimmed V and J ends, which lost 0 bases and 8 bases, there was a span of 14 bases.

The chain employs TRBV5-1 and TRBJ2-7; TRBD2 might be the D (5 bases). The germline V and J ends were trimmed by 4 bases and 3 bases, with 8 bases remaining between them. CDR1 is SGHRS, CDR2 YFSETQ, per germline. The CDR3 covers 12 residues. CDR3 amino acids: CASSAGNYEQYF. The CDR3 bases are TGCGCCAGCAGCGCCGGGAACTACGAGCAGTACTTC.

The V and J genes are TRBV2 and TRBJ1-5; D is perhaps TRBD1 (6 bases). V lost 7 bases and J lost 0, with 10 bases in between. This CDR3 has 14 amino acids. Germline-derived CDR1 and CDR2 are SNHLY and FYNNEI. The CDR3 bases are TGTGCCAGCAAACAGGGCCTTAGCAATCAGCCCCAGCATTTT. This codes for CASKQGLSNQPQHF.